The clone carrying this TCR beta chain appeared a few times. Its specificity is not known. Since all of the isolated RNA was reverse transcribed, expressed TCRB transcripts were what got sequenced. Repertoires were generated with immunoSEQ multiplex PCR, while TCRdb's copy carries only in-frame clones and drops some. In the table there are hundreds of thousands of clones, 15% to 20% of which are singletons. The data were taken from a study of beta chain features in type 1 diabetes. For the study at large: Summed over all samples, the examined sorted cells came to about 110 million. Study observations and caveats: TCRB CDR3s from Type 1 diabetes patients were moderately but significantly shorter in all four CD4+ subsets.

The clonotype originates from a woman between 18 and 29 years old in good health. The specimen sequenced was naive CD4+ T cells from blood.

The CDR3 DNA sequence: TGTGCCACCTCCCCCTCCGGACAACTGAATGAAAAACTGTTTTTT. The encoded protein is CATSPSGQLNEKLFF. The V call is TRBV15, the J call TRBJ1-4; tentative D call: TRBD1 (5 bases). There are 15 residues in the CDR3. The V gene's germline CDR1 is LNHNV and CDR2 YYDKDF (reference sequence). V was shortened by 8 bases and J by 5 bases, with 18 bases between the two germline ends.